The 9 T cell receptor beta chains below were found in one sample sequenced in a study of blood T cell repertoires in COVID-19. Only in-frame clones appear in the TCRdb table, and some are missing; sequencing was by immunoSEQ multiplex PCR. The data contain 170,000 or so clones, around nine tenths of them seen just once; the ten biggest clones take up roughly 0.9%. Source material: peripheral blood. The receptors come from a woman aged 18-29 years who had recovered from COVID-19.

The J gene is TRBJ2-7, the V gene TRBV4-3, with no clear D. This CDR3 has 16 amino acids. V was clipped by 0 bases and J by 5 bases, with 17 bases between them. Germline CDR1 reads LGHNA; CDR2 reads YSLEER. CDR3 nucleotides: TGCGCCAGCAGCCAAGACGTCTCAGATATGATGAACGAGCAGTACTTC. It yields the protein CASSQDVSDMMNEQYF.

The chain links TRBV7-2 to TRBJ1-4, with 9 bases aligning to TRBD1. Unmatched junction bases numbered 3, after V lost 4 bases and J lost 0 bases. The CDR3 extends over 16 amino acids. Germline V gives CDR1 SGHTA, CDR2 FQGNSA. The CDR3: CASSWTGAATNEKLFF. The CDR3 nucleotides are TGTGCCAGCAGCTGGACAGGGGCCGCAACTAATGAAAAACTGTTTTTT. Based on the CDR3 plus reference TRBV7-2 and TRBJ1-4, the full variable domain is GAGVSQSPSNKVTEKGKDVELRCDPISGHTALYWYRQSLGQGLEFLIYFQGNSAPDKSGLPSDRFSAERTGGSVSTLTIQRTQQEDSAVYLCASSWTGAATNEKLFFGSGTQLSVL.

The genes are TRBV7-3 and TRBJ2-1, with TRBD2 matching 9 bases. In germline, CDR1 is SGHTA, CDR2 FQGTGA. CDR3 length: 16 residues. V dropped 2 bases and J dropped 4; count of bases not matched to a gene: 6. DNA of the CDR3: TGTGCCAGCAGCTTAGCGGGAGGGTCGGCTTACAATGAGCAGTTCTTC. Protein product: CASSLAGGSAYNEQFF.

This clone was observed a handful of times. This chain connects TRBV12-3 or TRBV12-4 to TRBJ2-7, with D uncertain. The length of the CDR3 is 12 residues. The V gene lost 6 bases and the J gene lost 1 base, with 7 bases spanning the gap. CDR3 DNA: TGTGCCAGCAGCCGACTTTCCTACGAGCAGTACTTC. This gives the protein CASSRLSYEQYF.

The CDR3 region is CASSQTGTSGVYEQYF. DNA of the CDR3: TGTGCCAGCAGCCAAACCGGGACTAGCGGGGTCTACGAGCAGTACTTC. The V gene is TRBV11-2, the J gene TRBJ2-7, with 13 bases matching TRBD2. Trimming at V came to 5 bases and at J to 3 bases, leaving 7 bases not matched to a gene. Germline values: CDR1 SGHAT, CDR2 FQNNGV. The CDR3 has 16 amino acids.

V gene TRBV6-1 combines with J gene TRBJ1-1; 7 positions agree with TRBD1. There are 14 residues in the CDR3. The V and J ends lost 1 base and 5 bases, in that order; junction bases with no gene match: 4. CDR1 and CDR2 from the germline V gene are MNHNS and SASEGT. Here the CDR3 reads CASSEGDRRTEAFF. For the CDR3, the DNA is TGTGCCAGCAGTGAAGGGGACAGAAGGACTGAAGCTTTCTTT.

This clone was picked up a small number of times. The V and J genes are TRBV4-3 and TRBJ2-1; D is uncertain. V lost 0 bases and J lost 0, with 6 bases in between. The CDR3 loop spans 15 amino acids. Germline loops: CDR1 LGHNA, CDR2 YSLEER. This CDR3 is CASSQELSSYNEQFF. DNA of the CDR3: TGCGCCAGCAGCCAAGAGCTAAGCTCCTACAATGAGCAGTTCTTC.

This chain uses TRBV7-2 with TRBJ2-5, with 7 bases identical to TRBD2. V dropped 0 bases and J dropped 4; count of bases not matched to a gene: 2. Per germline, CDR1 SGHTA and CDR2 FQGNSA. CDR3 length: 14 residues. The CDR3 region is CASSLAAGVETQYF. In nucleotides, the CDR3 is TGTGCCAGCAGCTTAGCCGCGGGAGTAGAGACCCAGTACTTC.

V gene TRBV19 combines with J gene TRBJ1-1, with TRBD1 identical over 9 bases. CDR1 and CDR2 (germline): LNHDA, SQIVND (reference sequence). There are 14 residues in the CDR3. Trimming at V came to 9 bases and at J to 8 bases, leaving 13 bases not matched to a gene. CDR3 protein: CASKRQGGDGEAFF. The CDR3 DNA reads TGTGCCAGCAAAAGACAGGGGGGTGATGGCGAAGCTTTCTTT.